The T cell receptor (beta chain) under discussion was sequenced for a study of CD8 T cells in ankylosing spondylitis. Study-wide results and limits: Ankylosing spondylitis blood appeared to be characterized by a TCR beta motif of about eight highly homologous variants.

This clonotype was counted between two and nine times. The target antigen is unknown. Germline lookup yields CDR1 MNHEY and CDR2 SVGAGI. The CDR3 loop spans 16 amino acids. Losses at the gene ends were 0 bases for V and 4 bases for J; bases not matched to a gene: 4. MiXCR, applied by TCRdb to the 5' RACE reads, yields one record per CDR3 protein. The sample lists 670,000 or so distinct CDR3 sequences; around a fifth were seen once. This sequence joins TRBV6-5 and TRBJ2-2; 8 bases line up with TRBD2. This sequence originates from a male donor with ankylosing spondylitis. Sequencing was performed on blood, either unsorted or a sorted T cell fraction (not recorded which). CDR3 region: CASSYSTTSGTGELFF. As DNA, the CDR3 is TGTGCCAGCAGTTACTCGACAACTAGCGGCACCGGGGAGCTGTTTTTT.